This TCR beta chain emerged from a study of blood T cell repertoires in COVID-19. Study context: Nucleic acid was either cDNA or gDNA, and it came from T cells, B-cell-depleted T cells, or PBMCs.

TCRdb keeps only in-frame clones here, not all; method: immunoSEQ multiplex PCR. Of a few hundred thousand clones listed, 88% were seen once; the top ten hold less than 3%. From germline, CDR1 is LNHDA and CDR2 SQIVND (reference sequence). Trimming stripped 4 bases from V and 3 bases from J, with 14 bases between. The CDR3 has 15 amino acids. The rearrangement links TRBV19 to TRBJ2-3, with no clear D. The sequencing sample was made of PBMCs or T cells enriched from blood (not recorded which). The clonotype originates from a woman aged 45 to 65 who had recovered from COVID-19. The CDR3 DNA sequence: TGTGCCAGTAGTACAAGAAGGAGAACAACAGATACGCAGTATTTT. Translated: CASSTRRRTTDTQYF.